A selection of T cell receptor beta chains follows, all from one sample in a study of blood T cell repertoires in COVID-19. Measured with immunoSEQ multiplex PCR; TCRdb has only the in-frame clones, and not every one. The sample records under 250,000 clones, around 83% being singletons. The sequencing sample was made of peripheral blood. These TCRs come from a woman in her sixties or seventies with COVID-19, enrolled during active disease. CDR3s include the opening cysteine and the closing phenylalanine or tryptophan. The order of the fields is CDR3 length, V gene, D gene, J gene, clone size, CDR3 protein, CDR3 DNA. The D gene is left open where the match is weak. Rows may omit the clone size; those that give it use once, few, many or a size class.

13	TRBV2	TRBD2	TRBJ2-7	-	CASRTLLAWEQYF	TGTGCCAGCAGAACTCTACTAGCGTGGGAGCAGTACTTC
12	TRBV5-1	-	TRBJ2-2	once	CASSPGTGELFF	TGCGCCAGCAGCCCAGGGACCGGGGAGCTGTTTTTT
15	TRBV24-1	-	TRBJ2-1	-	CATSDLGTTYNEQFF	TGTGCCACCAGTGATTTAGGAACTACCTACAATGAGCAGTTCTTC
13	TRBV27	-	TRBJ1-2	-	CASRDIQGIGYTF	TGTGCCAGCAGGGATATACAGGGTATTGGCTACACCTTC
15	TRBV7-2	TRBD1	TRBJ1-1	-	CASSLRVAGDSEAFF	TGTGCCAGCAGCTTGAGGGTGGCCGGGGACAGTGAAGCTTTCTTT
13	TRBV28	-	TRBJ1-1	few	CASALNNGGVAFF	TGTGCCAGTGCTTTGAATAACGGGGGGGTAGCTTTCTTT
16	TRBV5-4	TRBD2	TRBJ2-2	-	CASSMGLGTNTGELFF	TGTGCCAGCAGCATGGGACTAGGTACGAACACCGGGGAGCTGTTTTTT
15	TRBV15	-	TRBJ2-3	-	CATSRYDRPTDTQYF	TGTGCCACCAGCAGATATGACAGACCCACAGATACGCAGTATTTT
15	TRBV30	TRBD2	TRBJ2-3	-	CAWSLAGGSTDTQYF	TGTGCCTGGAGCCTAGCGGGGGGGAGCACAGATACGCAGTATTTT
15	TRBV2	TRBD2	TRBJ2-3	-	CASRLTSGGTDTQYF	TGTGCCAGCAGACTGACTAGCGGGGGCACAGATACGCAGTATTTT
12	TRBV5-1	-	TRBJ2-7	few	CASRDPGAEQYF	TGCGCCAGCAGAGACCCAGGGGCCGAGCAGTACTTC